The 29 T cell receptor beta chains in this list originate from one sample, sequenced in a study of blood T cell repertoires in COVID-19. Sequencing used immunoSEQ multiplex PCR; TCRdb keeps in-frame clones, though not all of them. The sample shows 200,000 to 250,000 clones, around three quarters of them seen only once. Material for sequencing was peripheral blood. These receptors were obtained from a woman in her 70s with acute or convalescent COVID-19.

The chain has TRBV29-1 and TRBJ1-2; a weak D match, TRBD1 (5 bases). The germline CDR1 and CDR2 sequences are SQVTM and ANQGSEA. This CDR3 is built from 13 residues. Trimming removed 5 bases from V and 6 bases from J, with 16 bases in between. The CDR3 DNA reads as TGCAGCGTTCCGGCGGGGGGAACGGATGGCTACACCTTC. Translation gives CSVPAGGTDGYTF.

This clone turned up a few times. The gene calls are TRBV29-1 and TRBJ1-2; D is possibly TRBD1 (6 bases). Germline V gives CDR1 SQVTM, CDR2 ANQGSEA. Trimming removed 5 bases from V and 3 bases from J, with 10 bases in between. CDR3 length equals 12 residues. This chain's CDR3 is CSVIRGDYGYTF. The CDR3 DNA reads TGCAGCGTTATCAGGGGAGACTATGGCTACACCTTC.

This rearrangement joins TRBV27 to TRBJ1-4; D gene ambiguous. Trimming took 6 bases from V and 2 from J, leaving 10 bases between them. The CDR3 contains 14 residues. Germline CDR1 reads MNHEY; CDR2 reads SMNVEV (reference sequence). The CDR3 DNA sequence: TGTGCCAGCAGGGGAGGGTCCACTAATGAAAAACTGTTTTTT. Translated: CASRGGSTNEKLFF.

The chain recombines TRBV2 with TRBJ2-2; 7 bases align to TRBD1. The germline gives CDR1 SNHLY, CDR2 FYNNEI. The ends lost 4 bases at V and 7 bases at J; junction bases unmatched: 12. The CDR3 contains 16 residues. The CDR3 reads CASSVGRKGAVGELFF. The CDR3 nucleotides are TGTGCCAGCAGTGTCGGTAGGAAGGGGGCGGTCGGGGAGCTGTTTTTT.

The chain recombines TRBV7-8 with TRBJ1-6; 10 bases line up with TRBD1. Germline trimming cut 4 bases from V and 4 bases from J; bases unmatched to any gene: 4. This CDR3 has 16 residues. CDR1 SGHVS and CDR2 FQNEAQ come from the germline V gene. Written as DNA, the CDR3 is TGTGCCAGCAGCTCGACGGGACAGGGGTATAATTCACCCCTCCACTTT. Amino acid sequence: CASSSTGQGYNSPLHF.

The table lists this clone with many counts. This chain uses TRBV7-8 with TRBJ2-2, with D perhaps given as TRBD1 or TRBD2 (5 bases each). Trimming took 5 bases from V and 9 from J, leaving 19 bases between them. The CDR3 is made up of 15 amino acids. Germline assignment: CDR1 SGHVS and CDR2 FQNEAQ. The CDR3: CASSRGTRGLRELFF. CDR3 DNA sequence: TGTGCCAGCAGCCGAGGGACGCGTGGACTGAGGGAGCTGTTTTTT. Drawing the rest from reference TRBV7-8 and TRBJ2-2, the complete variable domain is GAGVSQSPRYKVAKRGQDVALRCDPISGHVSLFWYQQALGQGPEFLTYFQNEAQLDKSGLPSDRFFAERPEGSVSTLKIQRTQQEDSAVYLCASSRGTRGLRELFFGEGSRLTVL.

V usage is TRBV3-1 (or the pseudogene TRBV3-2) and J usage is TRBJ1-4; D is unclear. The germline V gene has CDR1 LGHDT and CDR2 YNNKEL (reference sequence). V shed 4 bases and J shed 8 bases, with 8 bases lying between them. This CDR3 has 12 residues. The CDR3 loop reads CASSLSAEKLFF. CDR3 nucleotides: TGTGCCAGCAGCCTGAGTGCAGAAAAACTGTTTTTT.

The chain has TRBV7-2 and TRBJ2-7; 9 nucleotides align to TRBD2. The CDR3 is made up of 15 amino acids. Losses at the gene ends were 6 bases for V and 1 base for J; bases not matched to a gene: 7. Per germline, CDR1 SGHTA and CDR2 FQGNSA. The chain's CDR3 is CASRNAGGTSYEQYF. CDR3 coding DNA: TGTGCCAGCAGAAACGCGGGGGGGACGTCCTACGAGCAGTACTTC. The whole variable domain, filled in from reference TRBV7-2 and TRBJ2-7, reads GAGVSQSPSNKVTEKGKDVELRCDPISGHTALYWYRQSLGQGLEFLIYFQGNSAPDKSGLPSDRFSAERTGGSVSTLTIQRTQQEDSAVYLCASRNAGGTSYEQYFGPGTRLTVT.

The chain recombines TRBV6-2 or TRBV6-3 with TRBJ2-4, with a weak D call TRBD2 (6 bases). Looked up from germline, CDR1 is MNHEY and CDR2 is SVGEGT. The V end was cut by 2 bases, the J end by 0 bases, with 14 bases between. The length of the CDR3 is 17 residues. The CDR3 coding sequence is TGTGCCAGCAGTTACCAGGAGGGGCGATTAGCCAAAAACATTCAGTACTTC. It encodes CASSYQEGRLAKNIQYF.

The V gene is TRBV5-1, the J gene TRBJ2-1; D gene ambiguous. CDR1 and CDR2 from the germline V gene are SGHRS and YFSETQ. V was trimmed by 1 base and J by 7 bases, leaving 9 bases between them. The CDR3 totals 13 residues. CDR3 amino acids: CASSLPHMNEQFF. The CDR3 DNA reads TGCGCCAGCAGCTTGCCCCACATGAATGAGCAGTTCTTC.

Here the CDR3 DNA reads TGTGCCAGCAGCTTCCAGTACGAGCAGTTCTTC. This translates into CASSFQYEQFF. The rearrangement uses TRBV7-9 and TRBJ2-1; no clear D. CDR3 length equals 11 residues. V dropped 3 bases and J dropped 10 bases, with 7 bases sitting between them. Germline V lookup: CDR1 SEHNR, CDR2 FQNEAQ (reference sequence).

The chain recombines TRBV24-1 with TRBJ2-5; 10 positions match TRBD1. This CDR3 is built from 15 residues. Germline trimming cut 0 bases from V and 5 bases from J; bases unmatched to any gene: 2. Germline V lookup: CDR1 KGHDR, CDR2 SFDVKD. This CDR3 is CATSDLRTGGETQYF. Written as DNA, the CDR3 is TGTGCCACCAGTGATTTGAGGACAGGGGGGGAGACCCAGTACTTC.

The chain has TRBV11-3 and TRBJ2-3; the D is unclear. V gave up 1 base and J gave up 2 bases, with 7 bases separating them. Germline CDR1 is SGHNT and CDR2 is YENEEA. The CDR3 sequence is 14 residues long. The CDR3 here is CASSLGTDTDTQYF. CDR3 DNA: TGTGCCAGCAGCTTAGGCACTGACACAGATACGCAGTATTTT.

V is TRBV3-1 (or the pseudogene TRBV3-2) and J is TRBJ1-2; D is ambiguous. V lost 0 bases, J lost 0 bases, and 5 bases lay in between. CDR1 and CDR2 from the germline V gene are LGHDT and YNNKEL (reference sequence). The CDR3 is 14 residues long. The DNA for the CDR3 is TGTGCCAGCAGCCAAGACAGTACTAACTATGGCTACACCTTC. This translates into CASSQDSTNYGYTF.

The CDR3 sequence: CASSSSGGTYEQYF. DNA for the CDR3: TGTGCCAGCAGTTCTAGCGGGGGAACCTACGAGCAGTACTTC. This chain joins TRBV6-5 and TRBJ2-7; TRBD2 agrees at 10 bases. CDR1 and CDR2 (germline): MNHEY, SVGAGI. The CDR3 contains 14 residues. V shed 4 bases and J 2 bases; nucleotides not matched to a gene: 2.

The rearrangement joins TRBV6-2 or TRBV6-3 to TRBJ2-3; D is perhaps TRBD1 (5 bases). V shed 4 bases and J shed 3 bases, with 14 bases lying between them. Germline CDR1 reads MNHEY; CDR2 reads SVGEGT. This CDR3 contains 15 residues. The CDR3 coding sequence is TGTGCCAGCAGTTTTCAGGGCGCCGGAACAGATACGCAGTATTTT. As protein: CASSFQGAGTDTQYF.

The V call is TRBV3-1 (or the pseudogene TRBV3-2), the J call TRBJ2-2, with 8 bases that match TRBD1. CDR3 length: 15 residues. In germline, CDR1 is LGHDT, CDR2 YNNKEL (reference sequence). V shed 4 bases, J shed 6 bases, and the junction held 7 bases outside the gene matches. CDR3 bases: TGTGCCAGCAGCCGAACAGGGGGAAGGGCCGGGGAGCTGTTTTTT. Its protein product is CASSRTGGRAGELFF.

The rearrangement uses TRBV4-1 and TRBJ2-7, with D uncertain. In germline, CDR1 is MGHRA, CDR2 YSYEKL. V gave up 2 bases and J gave up 1 base, with 6 bases separating them. There are 13 residues in the CDR3. The CDR3, as DNA: TGCGCCAGCAGCCAAACGGTATCCTACGAGCAGTACTTC. Translating it yields CASSQTVSYEQYF.

This chain links TRBV13 with TRBJ2-3; TRBD2 aligns across 10 bases. Germline CDR1 PRHDT, CDR2 FYEKMQ (reference sequence). CDR3 size: 16 residues. The V gene end was trimmed by 5 bases and the J gene end by 2 bases; junction bases not matched to a gene: 7. CDR3 bases: TGTGCCAGCAGCCAACGGCTAGCGGGGGTCACAGATACGCAGTATTTT. Amino acids: CASSQRLAGVTDTQYF. The entire variable domain, with the rest obtained from reference TRBV13 and TRBJ2-3, is as follows: AAGVIQSPRHLIKEKRETATLKCYPIPRHDTVYWYQQGPGQDPQFLISFYEKMQSDKGSIPDRFSAQQFSDYHSELNMSSLELGDSALYFCASSQRLAGVTDTQYFGPGTRLTVL.

The chain has TRBV3-1 (or the pseudogene TRBV3-2) and TRBJ1-6, with D maybe TRBD1 (5 bases). The V end was cut by 1 base, the J end by 0 bases, with 13 bases between. Germline CDR1 reads LGHDT; CDR2 reads YNNKEL (reference sequence). There are 18 residues in the CDR3. CDR3 bases: TGTGCCAGCAGCCAAGGATGGGACTTAAGCTCCTATAATTCACCCCTCCACTTT. Encoded protein: CASSQGWDLSSYNSPLHF.

DNA of the CDR3: TGTGCCAGCAGCTTTAGATACCCAGATACGCAGTATTTT. Translated: CASSFRYPDTQYF. The V gene is TRBV7-8, the J gene TRBJ2-3; D is ambiguous. V was trimmed by 3 bases and J by 4 bases, leaving 8 bases between them. The germline gives CDR1 SGHVS, CDR2 FQNEAQ. There are 13 residues in the CDR3.

This sequence joins TRBV24-1 and TRBJ2-7; TRBD2 matches 10 bases. In germline, CDR1 is KGHDR, CDR2 SFDVKD. The CDR3 length is 15 residues. V was pared by 9 bases and J by 4 bases, with 11 bases of the junction left unmatched. The CDR3 protein is CATASWTSGNYEQYF. The CDR3 DNA sequence: TGTGCCACCGCAAGCTGGACTAGCGGTAATTACGAGCAGTACTTC.

The chain joins TRBV7-9 to TRBJ2-7; possible D gene TRBD2, 5 bases. Between the trimmed V and J ends, which lost 5 bases and 2 bases, there was a span of 16 bases. The germline CDR1 and CDR2 sequences are SEHNR and FQNEAQ (reference sequence). The CDR3 is 15 residues long. The CDR3 nucleotides are TGTGCCAGCAGCCCGGGATCCTCGATCACCTACGAGCAGTACTTC. It yields the protein CASSPGSSITYEQYF.

The genes are TRBV12-5 and TRBJ1-2; 10 nucleotides agree with TRBD1. CDR1 and CDR2 (germline): LGHNT, FRNRAP. Losses at the gene ends were 0 bases for V and 5 bases for J; bases not matched to a gene: 6. The CDR3 loop spans 16 amino acids. CDR3: CASGLVLDRGPYGYTF. The CDR3 coding sequence is TGTGCTAGTGGTTTGGTACTTGACAGGGGGCCATATGGCTACACCTTC.

The chain joins TRBV21-1 to TRBJ1-1; TRBD1, the table's D call, lacks a check against the DNA. TRBV21-1 is labeled a pseudogene. The CDR3 spans 16 residues. CDR3 bases: TGTGCCAGCACCATCAAGCAGGGTATAACCGGCACTGAAGCTTTCTTT. This codes for CASTIKQGITGTEAFF.

The V and J genes are TRBV29-1 and TRBJ2-6, with D tentatively TRBD2 (6 bases). The length of the CDR3 is 17 residues. The germline V and J ends were trimmed by 6 bases and 0 bases, with 18 bases remaining between them. CDR1 and CDR2 (germline): SQVTM, ANQGSEA. In DNA, the CDR3 is TGCAGCGTCGCCCCCGGCGGGGTAAGCTCTGGGGCCAACGTCCTGACTTTC. It encodes CSVAPGGVSSGANVLTF.

In nucleotides, the CDR3 is TGTGCCAGCAGCAAGACCACAGGGGCACGGGAGCAGTACTTC. It specifies CASSKTTGAREQYF. The chain has TRBV11-2 and TRBJ2-7; 7 nucleotides agree with TRBD1. CDR1 is SGHAT, CDR2 FQNNGV, per germline. The V segment lost 5 bases and the J segment 7 bases; nucleotides outside the gene matches: 11. CDR3 size: 14 residues.

The rearrangement links TRBV6-5 to TRBJ1-5; TRBD1 is a possible D gene (5 bases). Germline CDR1 is MNHEY and CDR2 is SVGAGI. Trimming removed 5 bases at V and 9 bases at J, with 11 bases between. CDR3 length: 12 residues. The CDR3 DNA reads as TGTGCCAGCAGTATTAGGGACTGGCCCCAGCATTTT. Residues: CASSIRDWPQHF.

This clone showed up just a few times. The CDR3 region is CASSVFSASTDTQYF. In DNA form, the CDR3 reads TGTGCCAGTAGTGTTTTTAGCGCTAGCACAGATACGCAGTATTTT. The rearrangement uses TRBV19 and TRBJ2-3, with D perhaps matching TRBD2 (5 bases). Germline values: CDR1 LNHDA, CDR2 SQIVND (reference sequence). The V end lost 5 bases, the J end lost 0 bases, and 12 bases lay between the germline ends. This CDR3 region has 15 residues. The full variable domain, in which reference TRBV19 and TRBJ2-3 provide the parts outside the CDR3, is DGGITQSPKYLFRKEGQNVTLSCEQNLNHDAMYWYRQDPGQGLRLIYYSQIVNDFQKGDIAEGYSVSREKKESFPLTVTSAQKNPTAFYLCASSVFSASTDTQYFGPGTRLTVL.